This T cell receptor beta chain was obtained from a study of shared T cell receptors in the human thymus. The germline CDR1 and CDR2 sequences are LNHNV and YYDKDF (reference sequence). This CDR3 comprises 16 residues. The V segment lost 2 bases and the J segment 4 bases; nucleotides outside the gene matches: 8. Method: immunoSEQ multiplex PCR; TCRdb's copy keeps in-frame clones and lacks some. The sample has just under 550,000 clones, 70% to 80% seen once. The sample was also linked to a second study, of human thymus T cells.

The V gene is TRBV15, the J gene TRBJ2-4; 7 nucleotides agree with TRBD2. The sequence was obtained from a boy younger than two with a congenital heart defect. Input material: thymocytes. CDR3 protein: CATSRTGGPSKNIQYF. The CDR3 bases are TGTGCCACCAGCAGAACGGGAGGACCCTCTAAAAACATTCAGTACTTC.